These 2 T cell receptor beta chains were sequenced from one sample in a study of shared T cell receptors in the human thymus. Assay used: immunoSEQ multiplex PCR; TCRdb lists only in-frame clones, some missing. The profile shows around 67,000 clones, nearly 95% of them singletons. The sequencing sample was made of thymocytes. These receptors were collected from a human donor.

Here the CDR3 DNA reads TGTGCCTCAGGAAGAGAGCCGGGACAGGGAGTCCCTGAAGCTTTCTTT. Its translation is CASGREPGQGVPEAFF. This sequence joins TRBV15 and TRBJ1-1; 9 positions agree with TRBD1. This CDR3 is built from 16 residues. The germline CDR1 and CDR2 sequences are LNHNV and YYDKDF (reference sequence). The ends lost 11 bases at V and 6 bases at J; junction bases unmatched: 19.

V gene TRBV25-1 combines with J gene TRBJ2-1, with unresolved D. This CDR3 is 16 amino acids long. Germline values: CDR1 MGHDK, CDR2 SYGVNS. V was clipped by 2 bases and J by 8 bases, with 19 bases between them. CDR3 sequence reads: CASSERVRPYGDEQFF. In DNA form, the CDR3 reads TGTGCCAGCAGTGAAAGAGTCCGACCATATGGCGATGAGCAGTTCTTC.